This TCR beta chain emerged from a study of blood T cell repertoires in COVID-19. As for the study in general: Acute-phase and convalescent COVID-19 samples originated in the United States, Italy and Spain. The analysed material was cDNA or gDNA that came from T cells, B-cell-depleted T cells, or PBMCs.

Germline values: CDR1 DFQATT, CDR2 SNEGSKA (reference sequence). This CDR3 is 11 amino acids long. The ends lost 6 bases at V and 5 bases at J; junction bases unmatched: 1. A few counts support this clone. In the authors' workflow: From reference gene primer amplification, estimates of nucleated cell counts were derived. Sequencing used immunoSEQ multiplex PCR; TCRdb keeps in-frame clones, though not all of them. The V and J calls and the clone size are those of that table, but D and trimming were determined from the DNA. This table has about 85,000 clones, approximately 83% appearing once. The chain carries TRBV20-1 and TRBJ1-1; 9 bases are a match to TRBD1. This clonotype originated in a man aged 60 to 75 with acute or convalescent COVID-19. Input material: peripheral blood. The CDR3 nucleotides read TGCAGTGCGGACAGGGGTACTGAAGCTTTCTTT. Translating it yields CSADRGTEAFF.